This T cell receptor (beta chain) is drawn from a study of blood T cell repertoires in COVID-19 (dated by TCRdb to about 2020). Study-wide context: The collaborator samples originated in the United States, Italy and Spain and spanned the acute and convalescent phases of COVID-19. The dataset comprised deeply sampled blood TCRbeta repertoires from subjects exposed to, actively infected with, or recovered from COVID-19. The material from the prospective study consisted of cDNA or gDNA derived from T cells, B-cell-depleted T cells, or PBMCs. The repertoires were made available in a free public database intended to serve as a resource for research on the immune response to SARS-CoV-2. The sample metadata nearly always contained a de-identified subject ID, COVID-19 status, age in years and sex. Where HLA class I and class II types were available, the types were taken from metadata supplied by the sample provider, not from assay-based typing. Samples came from the ongoing ImmuneRACE study (first 160 participants) plus 1,254 subjects from 6 global collaborators. Paper-wide results and their limitations: Clinical and demographic metadata were provided uncurated, with the amount varying by source and participant.

As regards this clone: Its antigen is unknown. No per-base quality is available; no much larger clone lies one base away.

Samples from volunteer blood donors who had recovered from COVID-19 were contributed by a second Seattle source. Whole blood was collected in K2EDTA tubes by collaborating institutions according to the institutions' own protocols. For TCRbeta analysis, collaborators shipped samples as frozen whole blood, isolated PBMCs, or DNA extracted from either of those sample types. Inclusive of the bounding cysteine and phenylalanine, the CDR3 is 14 residues long. Only the CDR3 DNA stays, 42 bases, in frame from base 1. The junction shows trimming of 2 bases on V and 0 bases on J, plus 7 bases between the germline ends. CDR1 is given as LGHNA and CDR2 as YNFKEQ, both from the germline V gene. TCRbeta CDR3 regions were amplified from genomic DNA using the immunoSEQ Assay, a bias-controlled multiplex PCR. Regarding the original processing steps: Nucleated cell counts per sample were estimated from amplification of reference gene primers within the assay. To quantify the absolute abundance of each unique TCRbeta CDR3 rearrangement, sequence reads were collapsed and filtered. For each sample, productive Simpson clonality was calculated as the square root of Simpson's diversity index over productive rearrangements. Sourced from immuneACCESS, this table was stored by TCRdb with only in-frame sequences that have V and J called. A share of the clones is absent; for the studies checked, an unresolved V gene accounts for under half, and the remainder has no known explanation. That table furnishes V, J and clone size, whereas the DNA furnished D and trimming. In this sample the table shows 210,000 or so clones, 70% to 90% of which occur a single time. More than 10% of the sample is taken by the ten largest.

The sample was peripheral blood. The V gene is TRBV4-2 and the J gene is TRBJ1-1; a confident D gene designation cannot be given. The clonotype was recovered from a young woman who had recovered from COVID-19. The bases are TGTGCCAGCAGCCAACAGAGGCTGAACACTGAAGCTTTCTTT. Translated, this gives CASSQQRLNTEAFF.